This T cell receptor (beta chain) is drawn from a study of T cell repertoires in cytomegalovirus infection. Study-level information: As its CMV epitopes, the study selected recently identified HLA-C-restricted and well-studied HLA-B-restricted targets. It can be stated that public TCR beta signatures indicated CMV infection as well as a matching HLA type.

Points from the study as a whole: It was HLA-C-restricted CMV-specific TCR beta clonotypes that dominated the response ex vivo.

TCRdb independently ran MiXCR on the reads; one entry per CDR3 protein. The table records some 350,000 distinct CDR3 sequences, under 35% of them present only once. CDR1 is DFQATT, CDR2 SNEGSKA, per germline (reference sequence). Trimming left V 4 bases short and J 6 bases short, with 12 bases between. This CDR3 has 12 residues. This clonotype was counted many times. Its antigen is still unknown. The TCR sequence derives from a human donor in good health (CMV status not recorded). Some clones in this sample may be carry-over from other donors' samples. Material: cultured PBMCs, obtained from culture after CMV antigen stimulation. The genes are TRBV20-1 and TRBJ1-1, with TRBD1 as a possible D gene (6 bases). The CDR3: CSATTDSSEAFF. The CDR3 nucleotides read TGCAGTGCTACTACGGACAGTTCTGAAGCTTTCTTT.